This entry lists 32 T cell receptor beta chains sequenced from one sample in a study of blood T cell repertoires in COVID-19. Produced via immunoSEQ multiplex PCR; TCRdb's table is partial and in-frame only. The data contain about 220,000 clones, over 80% of them seen just once; the ten biggest clones take up roughly 5%. The sequencing sample was made of peripheral blood. These receptors all come from a human donor in a cohort sampled during active COVID-19.

The chain employs TRBV7-8 and TRBJ2-7; 10 positions match TRBD2. V shed 2 bases, J shed 7 bases, and the junction held 8 bases outside the gene matches. From germline, CDR1 is SGHVS and CDR2 FQNEAQ. This CDR3 comprises 15 residues. The CDR3 DNA reads TGTGCCAGCAGCTTACCCCCTAGCGGGAGCGGGGAGCAGTACTTC. This translates into CASSLPPSGSGEQYF.

The chain links TRBV28 to TRBJ2-7; possibly TRBD2 for D (5 bases). From germline, CDR1 is MDHEN and CDR2 SYDVKM. The V end lost 6 bases, the J end lost 6 bases, and 18 bases lay between the germline ends. The CDR3 covers 14 residues. CDR3 loop: CASSPTVPRGEQYF. The CDR3 nucleotides read TGTGCCAGCAGCCCGACTGTTCCCCGGGGCGAGCAGTACTTC.

This clone appeared a few times. The chain has TRBV19 and TRBJ1-1, with D perhaps TRBD1 (5 bases). The CDR3 consists of 12 residues. V gave up 7 bases and J gave up 4 bases, with 10 bases separating them. Germline V gene data show CDR1 as LNHDA and CDR2 as SQIVND (reference sequence). In DNA form, the CDR3 reads TGTGCCAGTAAGGGCAGGGCCACTGAAGCTTTCTTT. Protein sequence: CASKGRATEAFF.

The gene calls are TRBV5-6 and TRBJ1-2, with 7 bases aligning to TRBD1. The CDR3 sequence is 15 residues long. V dropped 6 bases and J dropped 4; count of bases not matched to a gene: 12. Germline CDR1 SGHDT, CDR2 YYEEEE. CDR3 coding DNA: TGTGCCAGCATCTTACAAGGGACAGTTTTCTATGGCTACACCTTC. Amino acids: CASILQGTVFYGYTF. The whole variable domain, filled in from reference TRBV5-6 and TRBJ1-2, reads DAGVTQSPTHLIKTRGQQVTLRCSPKSGHDTVSWYQQALGQGPQFIFQYYEEEERQRGNFPDRFSGHQFPNYSSELNVNALLLGDSALYLCASILQGTVFYGYTFGSGTRLTVV.

The chain couples TRBV7-3 to TRBJ2-1, with D possibly TRBD2 on 6 matching bases. CDR3 length equals 15 residues. Germline V gives CDR1 SGHTA, CDR2 FQGTGA. V was pared by 0 bases and J by 10 bases, with 16 bases between. The CDR3 is CASSLTGGPSGEQFF. CDR3 bases: TGTGCCAGCAGCTTAACGGGAGGTCCTTCAGGGGAGCAGTTCTTC.

This clone was recorded once. The chain couples TRBV2 to TRBJ1-1, with unresolved D. V lost 4 bases, J lost 1 base, and 7 bases lay in between. CDR3 length: 13 residues. Per germline, CDR1 SNHLY and CDR2 FYNNEI. CDR3 bases: TGTGCCAGCAGTGGATCCAGGAACACTGAAGCTTTCTTT. This codes for CASSGSRNTEAFF.

The count of this clone is one. This rearrangement joins TRBV9 to TRBJ1-4; D is possibly TRBD1 (5 bases). Trimming left V 0 bases short and J 2 bases short, with 8 bases between. CDR3 length: 15 residues. Germline V gives CDR1 SGDLS, CDR2 YYNGEE. The CDR3, as DNA: TGTGCCAGCAGCGTAGGGGGCAGGACTAATGAAAAACTGTTTTTT. It translates to CASSVGGRTNEKLFF.

V gene TRBV7-3 combines with J gene TRBJ1-3; tentatively, D is TRBD1 (5 bases). The CDR3 totals 15 residues. The germline CDR1 and CDR2 sequences are SGHTA and FQGTGA. V dropped 5 bases and J dropped 0 bases, with 11 bases sitting between them. DNA of the CDR3: TGTGCCAGCAGCATCGACGGACACTCTGGAAACACCATATATTTT. Translating it yields CASSIDGHSGNTIYF.

V usage is TRBV7-6 and J usage is TRBJ1-5, with 12 bases matching TRBD1. CDR3 size: 17 residues. V lost 3 bases, J lost 6 bases, and 9 bases stayed unmatched. Germline V CDR1 and CDR2: SGHVS, FNYEAQ. CDR3: CASSLGTGGVKGQPQHF. As DNA, the CDR3 is TGTGCCAGCAGCTTGGGGACAGGGGGCGTGAAGGGTCAGCCCCAGCATTTT.

The chain uses TRBV27 and TRBJ2-3; D is uncertain. Germline V CDR1 and CDR2: MNHEY, SMNVEV (reference sequence). V was cut by 4 bases and J by 4 bases, with 3 bases left in between. The CDR3 length is 11 residues. CDR3 sequence reads: CASSSSDTQYF. In DNA form, the CDR3 reads TGTGCCAGCAGTTCGTCAGATACGCAGTATTTT.

The chain combines TRBV6-5 with TRBJ2-7, with D hard to call. V lost 3 bases and J lost 2, with 8 bases in between. Germline CDR1 MNHEY, CDR2 SVGAGI. This CDR3 spans 13 amino acids. Written as DNA, the CDR3 is TGTGCCAGCAGTTATTCTTTTCCCTACGAGCAGTACTTC. Protein sequence: CASSYSFPYEQYF.

The chain recombines TRBV5-4 with TRBJ2-7; TRBD2 agrees at 9 bases. Germline lookup yields CDR1 SGHNT and CDR2 YYREEE (reference sequence). V was pared by 2 bases and J by 4 bases, with 10 bases of the junction left unmatched. The CDR3 sequence is 16 residues long. CDR3 bases: TGTGCCAGCAGCTTCGGCGGGAGGGCCCCGGAATACGAGCAGTACTTC. Amino acid sequence: CASSFGGRAPEYEQYF.

This clone was observed many times. The genes are TRBV6-5 and TRBJ1-1; 9 bases align to TRBD1. CDR1 is MNHEY and CDR2 is SVGAGI in the germline V gene. With 5 bases clipped from V and 4 bases from J, the junction kept 5 bases outside the gene matches. The CDR3 covers 14 residues. The DNA for the CDR3 is TGTGCCAGCAGTCCCGGGACAGGGATCACTGAAGCTTTCTTT. It translates to CASSPGTGITEAFF.

J is TRBJ2-1 and V is TRBV4-3; TRBD1 is a possible D gene (6 bases). V lost 1 base to trimming and J lost 4 bases, with 14 bases between them. CDR3 length: 16 amino acids. CDR1 LGHNA and CDR2 YSLEER come from the germline V gene. CDR3 residues: CASSQGAQGLYNEQFF. The DNA of the CDR3 is TGCGCCAGCAGCCAAGGGGCACAGGGATTATACAATGAGCAGTTCTTC.

The rearrangement uses TRBV3-1 (or the pseudogene TRBV3-2) and TRBJ1-1, with D unresolved. The V gene lost 1 base and the J gene lost 6 bases, with 9 bases spanning the gap. CDR1 and CDR2 (germline): LGHDT, YNNKEL (reference sequence). The CDR3 runs 13 residues. Here the CDR3 DNA reads TGTGCCAGCAGCCAAGGAAGCAGCGCTGAAGCTTTCTTT. Translated: CASSQGSSAEAFF.

DNA of the CDR3: TGTGCCAGCAAGTTGCGGGAGGGCCGGGAGACCCAGTACTTC. This codes for CASKLREGRETQYF. This chain connects TRBV6-5 to TRBJ2-5, with TRBD2 identical over 9 bases. This CDR3 region has 14 residues. With 7 bases clipped from V and 5 bases from J, the junction kept 8 bases outside the gene matches. Germline-derived CDR1 and CDR2 are MNHEY and SVGAGI.

The chain is built from TRBV5-6 and TRBJ2-5; TRBD1 aligns across 8 bases. CDR1 is SGHDT, CDR2 YYEEEE, per germline. V shed 0 bases, J shed 5 bases, and the junction held 12 bases outside the gene matches. The CDR3 contains 17 residues. Written as DNA, the CDR3 is TGTGCCAGCAGCTTGGGCCTTACACAGGGGGTTCCGGAGACCCAGTACTTC. Translation: CASSLGLTQGVPETQYF.

The genes are TRBV6-4 and TRBJ1-4; tentative D call: TRBD1 (5 bases). Germline CDR1 and CDR2: MRHNA and SNTAGT. Trimming removed 8 bases from V and 11 bases from J, with 18 bases in between. The CDR3 runs to 13 residues. CDR3: CASDFTQGGKLFF. The CDR3 coding sequence is TGTGCCAGCGACTTTACGCAGGGTGGCAAACTGTTTTTT.

This chain uses TRBV25-1 with TRBJ1-2, with 7 positions matching TRBD1. V dropped 8 bases and J dropped 7; count of bases not matched to a gene: 10. Germline CDR1 and CDR2: MGHDK and SYGVNS. There are 13 residues in the CDR3. CDR3 nucleotides: TGTGCCAGCGTCGGGACAGTTAGGGGTGGCTACACCTTC. As protein: CASVGTVRGGYTF.

The chain links TRBV9 to TRBJ2-2; 7 bases line up with TRBD2. The CDR3 is 18 residues long. Germline loops: CDR1 SGDLS, CDR2 YYNGEE. V lost 0 bases to trimming and J lost 0 bases; unmatched junction nucleotides: 8. Here the CDR3 reads CASSVVIGGGTNTGELFF. The CDR3 nucleotides are TGTGCCAGCAGCGTAGTAATCGGCGGGGGTACGAACACCGGGGAGCTGTTTTTT. The whole variable domain, remainder taken from reference TRBV9 and TRBJ2-2, is DSGVTQTPKHLITATGQRVTLRCSPRSGDLSVYWYQQSLDQGLQFLIQYYNGEERAKGNILERFSAQQFPDLHSELNLSSLELGDSALYFCASSVVIGGGTNTGELFFGEGSRLTVL.

This chain connects TRBV27 to TRBJ2-7; a possible D gene is TRBD1 (7 bases). CDR1 and CDR2 (germline): MNHEY, SMNVEV (reference sequence). V was pared by 3 bases and J by 2 bases, with 17 bases between. This CDR3 is 16 amino acids long. CDR3 region: CASSFRQGGAPYEQYF. CDR3 nucleotides: TGTGCCAGCAGTTTCCGACAGGGAGGCGCGCCCTACGAGCAGTACTTC.

This sequence joins TRBV18 and TRBJ1-2; D remains ambiguous. The CDR3 loop spans 12 amino acids. V dropped 1 base and J dropped 5 bases, with 5 bases sitting between them. CDR1 and CDR2 from the germline V gene are KGHSH and LQKENI. The CDR3 coding sequence is TGTGCCAGCTCACCACAACAGTATGGCTACACCTTC. Translation gives CASSPQQYGYTF.

V and J are TRBV5-6 and TRBJ2-5; 10 nucleotides align to TRBD1. This CDR3 spans 16 amino acids. Trimming cost V 0 bases and J 6 bases; bases outside gene matches: 8. Germline CDR1 SGHDT, CDR2 YYEEEE. CDR3 residues: CASSLGDGQGVQTQYF. For the CDR3, the DNA is TGTGCCAGCAGCTTGGGAGATGGACAGGGGGTTCAGACCCAGTACTTC. Using reference TRBV5-6 and TRBJ2-5 for the parts outside the CDR3, the full variable domain is DAGVTQSPTHLIKTRGQQVTLRCSPKSGHDTVSWYQQALGQGPQFIFQYYEEEERQRGNFPDRFSGHQFPNYSSELNVNALLLGDSALYLCASSLGDGQGVQTQYFGPGTRLLVL.

This sequence joins TRBV6-2 or TRBV6-3 and TRBJ2-2, with TRBD1 matching over 7 bases. Germline V gene lookup returns CDR1 MNHEY and CDR2 SVGEGT. J lost 4 bases, V lost 5 bases, and 10 bases had no gene match. There are 16 residues in the CDR3. The CDR3: CASSRLGQVITGELFF. The CDR3, as DNA: TGTGCCAGCAGTCGACTTGGACAGGTTATCACCGGGGAGCTGTTTTTT.

This rearrangement joins TRBV6-2 or TRBV6-3 to TRBJ2-1, with 15 positions matching TRBD2. Germline V gene data show CDR1 as MNHEY and CDR2 as SVGEGT. The length of the CDR3 is 16 residues. The V and J ends lost 4 bases and 8 bases, in that order; junction bases with no gene match: 6. The CDR3 loop reads CASSSGTSGGIDEQFF. The CDR3 region has the DNA TGTGCCAGCAGTTCCGGGACTAGCGGGGGGATAGATGAGCAGTTCTTC.

This chain connects TRBV5-8 to TRBJ1-1; tentatively, D is TRBD1 (5 bases). Trimming pared 4 bases from V and 6 bases from J, leaving 16 bases between. Germline V lookup: CDR1 SGHTS, CDR2 YDEGEE. The CDR3 is 14 residues long. CDR3 nucleotides: TGTGCCAGCAGCGGGGAGGGAGGGGCCCCTGAAGCTTTCTTT. Amino acid sequence: CASSGEGGAPEAFF.

This chain links TRBV2 with TRBJ1-5; possibly TRBD1 for D (6 bases). V lost 6 bases to trimming and J lost 12 bases, with 15 bases between them. The germline gives CDR1 SNHLY, CDR2 FYNNEI. This CDR3 is built from 12 residues. As DNA, the CDR3 is TGTGCCAGCAGAATACAGGGAAGGGTCCAGCATTTT. Translation: CASRIQGRVQHF.

The V call is TRBV30, the J call TRBJ1-2, with D possibly TRBD1 on 6 matching bases. CDR1 is GTSNPN, CDR2 SVGIG, per germline (reference sequence). Trimming removed 4 bases at V and 1 base at J, with 13 bases between. This CDR3 has 14 amino acids. For the CDR3, the DNA is TGTGCCTGGACCGAGGGACACCATAACTATGGCTACACCTTC. Its protein is CAWTEGHHNYGYTF.

This chain links TRBV14 with TRBJ2-1; 11 nucleotides match TRBD2. With 0 bases clipped from V and 6 bases from J, the junction kept 7 bases outside the gene matches. CDR1 is SGHDN, CDR2 FVKESK, per germline. This CDR3 has 17 amino acids. CDR3: CASSQDWLAGGGNEQFF. The CDR3 bases are TGTGCCAGCAGCCAAGATTGGCTAGCGGGAGGTGGCAATGAGCAGTTCTTC.

This clone occurred a few times. The rearrangement joins TRBV7-2 to TRBJ2-2; 7 nucleotides align to TRBD1. Germline V gene sequence: CDR1 SGHTA, CDR2 FQGNSA. This CDR3 contains 16 residues. The V segment lost 6 bases and the J segment 0 bases; nucleotides outside the gene matches: 7. CDR3 amino acids: CASSGQDAANTGELFF. CDR3 DNA sequence: TGTGCCAGCAGTGGACAGGATGCCGCGAACACCGGGGAGCTGTTTTTT.

A single count supports this clone. The CDR3 DNA reads TGTGCCAGCAGCAACCGGGACAGGGCGTACGAGCAGTACTTC. It codes for CASSNRDRAYEQYF. The V gene is TRBV4-2, the J gene TRBJ2-7; 9 bases fit TRBD1. V shed 5 bases and J 4 bases; nucleotides not matched to a gene: 6. CDR3 length: 14 residues. CDR1 and CDR2 from the germline V gene are LGHNA and YNFKEQ.

This chain links TRBV30 with TRBJ1-1; tentatively, D is TRBD1 (5 bases). V was clipped by 3 bases and J by 10 bases, with 18 bases between them. The germline CDR1 and CDR2 sequences are GTSNPN and SVGIG (reference sequence). This CDR3 contains 13 residues. The CDR3 nucleotides are TGTGCCTGGAGCCGTTTAATGGAAAGGGGAGCTTTCTTT. This gives the protein CAWSRLMERGAFF.